These 4 T cell receptor beta chains share one sample of origin, sequenced in a study of STAT5B mutations in CD4+ large granular lymphocyte leukemia. TCRdb keeps only in-frame clones here, not all; method: immunoSEQ multiplex PCR. This table has more than 4,000 clones, roughly 78% appearing once. Source material: PBMCs. Receptors were obtained from a man aged 65 to 85 with CD4+ T-cell large granular lymphocyte leukemia.

This chain connects TRBV18 to TRBJ2-5, with TRBD1 as a possible D gene (6 bases). Trimming removed 2 bases at V and 7 bases at J, with 14 bases between. The germline V gene encodes CDR1 KGHSH and CDR2 LQKENI. This CDR3 contains 14 residues. CDR3 loop: CASSPGQTLGTQYF. In nucleotides, the CDR3 is TGTGCCAGCTCACCAGGACAGACTTTGGGGACCCAGTACTTC.

The V gene is TRBV6-5, the J gene TRBJ2-7; D is uncertain. The CDR3 loop spans 13 amino acids. Germline CDR1 and CDR2: MNHEY and SVGAGI. Trimming left V 4 bases short and J 3 bases short, with 10 bases between. In nucleotides, the CDR3 is TGTGCCAGCAGTTCTCAGGATTACTACGAGCAGTACGTC. Its translation is CASSSQDYYEQYV.

This chain joins TRBV19 and TRBJ2-3; 9 bases match TRBD2. CDR1 and CDR2 (germline): LNHDA, SQIVND (reference sequence). Trimming at V came to 1 base and at J to 0 bases, leaving 5 bases not matched to a gene. This CDR3 region has 17 residues. The CDR3 protein is CASSIAGLAGSTDTQYF. Written as DNA, the CDR3 is TGTGCCAGTAGTATAGCGGGGCTAGCGGGAAGCACAGATACGCAGTATTTT. Variable domain in full (rest from reference TRBV19 and TRBJ2-3): DGGITQSPKYLFRKEGQNVTLSCEQNLNHDAMYWYRQDPGQGLRLIYYSQIVNDFQKGDIAEGYSVSREKKESFPLTVTSAQKNPTAFYLCASSIAGLAGSTDTQYFGPGTRLTVL.

The chain has TRBV19 and TRBJ1-5; D not certain. Trimming removed 3 bases at V and 1 base at J, with 13 bases between. The germline CDR1 and CDR2 sequences are LNHDA and SQIVND (reference sequence). The CDR3 is 16 amino acids. CDR3 in amino acids: CASSIWRFRSNQPQHF. The DNA for the CDR3 is TGTGCCAGTAGTATTTGGAGGTTCCGGAGCAATCAGCCCCAGCATTTT.